This is a list of T cell receptor beta chains from one sample in a study of CD8+ T cells in alopecia areata. The method was immunoSEQ multiplex PCR; TCRdb's version includes in-frame clones alone and lacks a portion of them. The sample contains 89,000 or so clones, 51% of which appear only once. The specimen was NKG2D-high CD8+ T cells sorted from blood. These receptor sequences come from a human donor with alopecia areata. CDR3s include the opening cysteine and the closing phenylalanine or tryptophan. The order of the fields is D gene, clone size, V gene, CDR3 length, J gene, CDR3 DNA, CDR3 protein. The D gene is left open where the match is weak. Clone size is stated in some rows and not others, as once, few, many or a class when expanded.

>NA|few|TRBV29-1|11|TRBJ2-4
TGCAGCGTTGGAGGGGAAAACATTCAGTACTTC
CSVGGENIQYF
>TRBD2|NA|TRBV7-8|16|TRBJ2-5
TGTGCCAGCAGCCCACGGGCTGTAGCGGGATTAGAGACCCAGTACTTC
CASSPRAVAGLETQYF
>NA|few|TRBV30|13|TRBJ1-4
TGTGCCTGGAGCCAGGCGGGGTTTGAAAAACTGTTTTTT
CAWSQAGFEKLFF
>NA|NA|TRBV14|12|TRBJ2-5
TGTGCCAGCAGCCCGACTAAAGAGACCCAGTACTTC
CASSPTKETQYF
>TRBD1|few|TRBV29-1|15|TRBJ1-1
TGCAGCGTAACAGGGGGAAGGATGATGAACACTGAAGCTTTCTTT
CSVTGGRMMNTEAFF
>TRBD1|NA|TRBV5-6|13|TRBJ1-5
TGTGCCAGCACTTCAGGGGGATCCCAGCCCCAGCATTTT
CASTSGGSQPQHF
>TRBD1|NA|TRBV13|15|TRBJ2-7
TGTGCCAGCAGCCAGGGACAGCGCCTGTCCTACGAGCAGTACTTC
CASSQGQRLSYEQYF
>NA|few|TRBV2|13|TRBJ2-1
TGTGCCAGCAGTGAGGGGTCGGCCTGGGAGCAGTTCTTC
CASSEGSAWEQFF
>NA|NA|TRBV27|13|TRBJ2-7
TGTGCCACCGCCCTCGGGACACCCAACGAGCAGTACTTC
CATALGTPNEQYF
>TRBD1|NA|TRBV29-1|15|TRBJ1-2
TGCAGCGTTTGGGCAGTTTTGAAGGGGGCCTACGGCTACACCTTC
CSVWAVLKGAYGYTF
>NA|NA|TRBV9|14|TRBJ1-2
TGTGCCAGCACCCCGTTCTCGGGGGCAGATGGCTACACCTTC
CASTPFSGADGYTF
>NA|few|TRBV28|15|TRBJ1-4
TGTGCCAGCAGCGAACCGGGACAACCGGATGAAAAACTGTTTTTT
CASSEPGQPDEKLFF
>NA|NA|TRBV29-1|12|TRBJ2-2
TGCAGCGTTGCAGGGTCGGCCGGGGAGCTGTTTTTT
CSVAGSAGELFF
>TRBD1|few|TRBV29-1|13|TRBJ2-7
TGCAGCGCCTTGACAGGGGTCAGGGACGAGCAGTACTTC
CSALTGVRDEQYF
>TRBD1|NA|TRBV7-9|15|TRBJ1-2
TGTGCCAGCAGCCACCCGTCGGAGGGGGCGCTTGGCTACACCTTC
CASSHPSEGALGYTF
>NA|few|TRBV27|15|TRBJ2-5
TGTGCCAGCAGCCCAAACGGGCTCCCGGGCGAGACCCAGTACTTC
CASSPNGLPGETQYF
>TRBD1|NA|TRBV5-5|12|TRBJ2-7
TGTGCCAGCAGCTGGACAGGGGAAGAGCAGTACTTC
CASSWTGEEQYF
>NA|NA|TRBV5-1|12|TRBJ2-2
TGCGCCAGCATGAGCTTCACCGGGGAGCTGTTTTTT
CASMSFTGELFF
>NA|NA|TRBV6-6|12|TRBJ2-4
TGTGCCAGCAGTTACTCGAGAGGTAGCCAGTACTTC
CASSYSRGSQYF
>NA|NA|TRBV28|13|TRBJ1-1
TGTGCCAGCAGTCCGCCGGGGGACAAGGAAGCTTTCTTT
CASSPPGDKEAFF
>TRBD1|NA|TRBV29-1|15|TRBJ2-7
TGCAGCGTTGTATCGGGTGACAGGGGGCAGGACGAGCAGTACTTC
CSVVSGDRGQDEQYF
>NA|NA|TRBV2|12|TRBJ2-1
TGTGCCAGCTCCCTAGACCACAATGAGCAGTTCTTC
CASSLDHNEQFF
>NA|NA|TRBV30|13|TRBJ1-1
TGTGCCTGGGCAGGGTATCGGGACACTGAAGCTTTCTTT
CAWAGYRDTEAFF
>NA|NA|TRBV7-9|12|TRBJ2-5
TGTGCCAGCAGTTATTCCTCAGAGACCCAGTACTTC
CASSYSSETQYF
>NA|few|TRBV27|14|TRBJ1-5
TGTGCCAGCAGTTTGGGCGTTAGCAATCAGCCCCAGCATTTT
CASSLGVSNQPQHF
>NA|few|TRBV23-1|17|TRBJ2-3
TGCGCCAGCAGTCAATCGTTGGTGTGGGGAATCACAGATACGCAGTATTTT
CASSQSLVWGITDTQYF
>NA|few|TRBV30|15|TRBJ2-2
TGTGCCTGGGCCTCCCCGGGAACCCACACCGGGGAGCTGTTTTTT
CAWASPGTHTGELFF
>NA|NA|TRBV27|13|TRBJ1-2
TGTGCCAGCAGCCTCAACAGGGAGAACGGCTACACCTTC
CASSLNRENGYTF
>TRBD1|NA|TRBV23-1|16|TRBJ2-3
TGCGCCAGCAGTCAATCCTGGGACAGACGCACAGATACGCAGTATTTT
CASSQSWDRRTDTQYF
>NA|few|TRBV9|13|TRBJ2-3
TGTGCCAGCAGCGTCGGCGCCGCAGATACGCAGTATTTT
CASSVGAADTQYF
>NA|many|TRBV7-8|15|TRBJ2-7
TGTGCCAGCAGCTTACATCAGGGGCCCTCCTACGAGCAGTACTTC
CASSLHQGPSYEQYF
>NA|medium-sized|TRBV28|16|TRBJ1-5
TGTGCCAGCAGATACCCGATTGTGTACAGATACCAGCCCCAGCATTTT
CASRYPIVYRYQPQHF
>NA|NA|TRBV7-9|16|TRBJ2-1
TGTGCCAGCAGCCCAGATCAGGGGAGCTCCTACAATGAGCAGTTCTTC
CASSPDQGSSYNEQFF
>TRBD1|NA|TRBV7-6|14|TRBJ2-7
TGTGCCAGCAGCCCGTCCTTCGACAGGGGTGAGCAGTACTTC
CASSPSFDRGEQYF
>NA|NA|TRBV27|14|TRBJ2-3
TGTGCCAGCAGTTTAGTCAGTAGCACAGATACGCAGTATTTT
CASSLVSSTDTQYF
>NA|NA|TRBV27|12|TRBJ2-1
TGTGCCAGCAGCCTTCTAGGGAATGAGCAGTTCTTC
CASSLLGNEQFF
>TRBD1|NA|TRBV28|15|TRBJ2-7
TGTGCCAGCAGTACACGACAGGGACGTGTGTACGAGCAGTACTTC
CASSTRQGRVYEQYF
>TRBD1|few|TRBV29-1|15|TRBJ2-7
TGCAGCGTTGGGCATACCGGACAGGGTCTAAGCGAGCAGTACTTC
CSVGHTGQGLSEQYF
>NA|NA|TRBV28|12|TRBJ2-7
TGTGCCAGCAGTTTCGTGCGTGGCGAGCAGTACTTC
CASSFVRGEQYF
>NA|NA|TRBV27|14|TRBJ2-7
TGTGCCAGCAGTTCCGGCGCAGACCTAGCCGGGCAGTACTTC
CASSSGADLAGQYF
>NA|NA|TRBV2|12|TRBJ2-1
TGTGCCAGCAGGGCCGAGGCGCATGAGCAGTTCTTC
CASRAEAHEQFF
>TRBD2|few|TRBV28|14|TRBJ2-1
TGTGCCAGCAAGAGCGGGAGCTCCTACAATGAGCAGTTCTTC
CASKSGSSYNEQFF
>NA|NA|TRBV29-1|15|TRBJ2-1
TGCAGCGTTGAGGACGGACTCAGCTCCTACAATGAGCAGTTCTTC
CSVEDGLSSYNEQFF
>NA|NA|TRBV27|13|TRBJ2-7
TGTGCCAGCAGTCCTGGGAGCTCCTACGAGCAGTACTTC
CASSPGSSYEQYF
>TRBD1|NA|TRBV5-4|15|TRBJ1-2
TGTGCCAGCAGCCCCCGGACAGGGGGCTTGAGTGGCTACACCTTC
CASSPRTGGLSGYTF
>TRBD1|few|TRBV7-9|17|TRBJ2-2
TGTGCCAGCAGCTTGGGACAGGCCTCGCCGAACACCGGGGAGCTGTTTTTT
CASSLGQASPNTGELFF
>TRBD1|NA|TRBV4-1|18|TRBJ2-3
TGCGCCAGCAGCCTTGCGACAGGGGGTACCTTCCGCACAGATACGCAGTATTTT
CASSLATGGTFRTDTQYF
>NA|NA|TRBV7-8|14|TRBJ2-7
TGTGCCAGCAGCCGACCCGACGAAGCCAACGAGCAGTACTTC
CASSRPDEANEQYF
>TRBD1|few|TRBV9|17|TRBJ2-6
TGTGCCAGCAGCGCCCCAAGGGACAGCTCTGGGGCCAACGTCCTGACTTTC
CASSAPRDSSGANVLTF
>NA|NA|TRBV7-9|14|TRBJ2-7
TGTGCCAGCAGCCCGACGACCTCCTCCTACGAGCAGTACTTC
CASSPTTSSYEQYF
>TRBD2|NA|TRBV28|12|TRBJ2-2
TGTGCCGGGAGGGCGGACACCGGGGAGCTGTTTTTT
CAGRADTGELFF
>NA|NA|TRBV2|14|TRBJ2-5
TGTGCCGGCAAACAGTGGGGAGAAAAAGAGACCCAGTACTTC
CAGKQWGEKETQYF
>TRBD2|NA|TRBV29-1|15|TRBJ2-1
TGCAGCGTGGTGCACGGGACTACTTCCTACAATGAGCAGTTCTTC
CSVVHGTTSYNEQFF
>NA|few|TRBV9|13|TRBJ2-5
TGTGCCAGCAGCGAAGGGACCATAGAGACCCAGTACTTC
CASSEGTIETQYF